This TCR beta chain came from a study of cytomegalovirus exposure and HLA in healthy donors. The PCR had 60 Vbeta and 13 Jbeta primers. Using immunoSEQ multiplex PCR, the repertoire was profiled, and TCRdb retains in-frame clones only, with some absent. The table has some 200,000 clones, about 83% seen once. Germline V gene sequence: CDR1 MNHEY, CDR2 SVGAGI. The CDR3 is made up of 13 amino acids. V lost 0 bases and J lost 6, with 6 bases in between. The V call is TRBV6-5, the J call TRBJ2-1; unclear D gene. Sequenced: PBMCs. This TCR came from a female donor in good health and CMV-seronegative. This CDR3 is CASSYSLGNEQFF. CDR3 coding DNA: TGTGCCAGCAGTTACTCTCTAGGCAATGAGCAGTTCTTC.